Presented here are 3 T cell receptor beta chains from one specimen sequenced in a study of early T cells in non-severe SARS-CoV-2 infection. TCRdb re-analysed the 5' RACE reads in MiXCR, keeping a single row per CDR3 protein. The sample has 50,000 to 65,000 distinct CDR3 sequences, about 7.7% seen once. The sequences come from whole blood, collected at baseline. The receptors were gathered from an adult who was a healthcare worker with PCR-confirmed SARS-CoV-2 infection or an uninfected control (not recorded which).

In this sample, this clonotype turned up a few times. The DNA of the CDR3 is TGTGCCATCAGCCCTCGTGAGGGCCTTGGAGCTTTCTTT. Protein: CAISPREGLGAFF. The gene calls are TRBV10-3 and TRBJ1-1; D gene unclear. The CDR3 has 13 amino acids. Germline V gene data show CDR1 as ENHRY and CDR2 as SYGVKD. Trimming took 6 bases from V and 10 from J, leaving 18 bases between them.

This clonotype was detected many times. The chain carries TRBV10-3 and TRBJ2-3; maybe TRBD1 (5 bases). There are 14 residues in the CDR3. V lost 6 bases and J 0 bases, leaving 10 bases between the germline ends. Per germline, CDR1 ENHRY and CDR2 SYGVKD. The CDR3 nucleotides are TGTGCCATCAGAGCCGACAGTAGCACAGATACGCAGTATTTT. As protein: CAIRADSSTDTQYF.

The chain uses TRBV6-5 and TRBJ1-6; tentatively, D is TRBD1 (6 bases). V lost 2 bases to trimming and J lost 7 bases, with 12 bases between them. Germline CDR1 MNHEY, CDR2 SVGAGI. The CDR3 spans 15 residues. The CDR3 bases are TGTGCCAGCAGTTACGCCGGACAGAACAATTCACCCCTCCACTTT. It specifies CASSYAGQNNSPLHF.